Here is one T cell receptor beta chain with its context. The record originates from a study of human versus mouse CDR3 diversity and MHC coevolution. TCRdb's table, derived via immunoSEQ multiplex PCR, lists solely in-frame clones and lacks some. The table records 75,000 to 90,000 clones, around 95% of them present only once. In germline, CDR1 is SNHLY, CDR2 FYNNEI. V lost 6 bases and J lost 4; bases outside the gene matches: 7. The CDR3 length is 15 residues. Sequenced: naive CD4+ T cells from blood. Subset described: CD45RO-negative CD62L-positive naive CD4 T cells. The chain combines TRBV2 with TRBJ1-5, with TRBD1 identical over 9 bases. The origin of this receptor is a person between 30 and 69 years old in good health. The CDR3 DNA reads as TGTGCCAGCAGAGAACTTGACAGGGGGAATCAGCCCCAGCATTTT. Its translation is CASRELDRGNQPQHF. The full variable domain, its missing parts supplied by reference TRBV2 and TRBJ1-5, is EPEVTQTPSHQVTQMGQEVILRCVPISNHLYFYWYRQILGQKVEFLVSFYNNEISEKSEIFDDQFSVERPDGSNFTLKIRSTKLEDSAMYFCASRELDRGNQPQHFGDGTRLSIL.